Below, 28 T cell receptor beta chains from the same sample are listed, as sequenced in a study of glioma-infiltrating T cells after dendritic cell vaccination. The table came from immunoSEQ multiplex PCR; TCRdb's copy has only in-frame clones and leaves some out. This table has under 130,000 clones, around 91% appearing once. Time point noted: after dendritic cell vaccination, including at tumor progression/relapse. The input for sequencing was blood, taken after dendritic cell vaccination. Every receptor here comes from a human donor with glioblastoma.

The chain has TRBV5-1 and TRBJ2-3, with TRBD2 as a possible D gene (6 bases). The germline gives CDR1 SGHRS, CDR2 YFSETQ. The CDR3 spans 14 residues. V was trimmed by 2 bases and J by 7 bases, leaving 14 bases between them. The CDR3: CASSFGGEVYTQYF. The CDR3 bases are TGCGCCAGCAGCTTTGGCGGGGAGGTTTATACGCAGTATTTT.

The V and J genes are TRBV5-1 and TRBJ2-3; D possibly corresponds to TRBD2 (5 bases). The V gene lost 2 bases and the J gene lost 4 bases, with 14 bases spanning the gap. Germline V lookup: CDR1 SGHRS, CDR2 YFSETQ. This CDR3 has 15 amino acids. The CDR3 here is CASSFSLGVADTQYF. CDR3 DNA: TGCGCCAGCAGCTTTTCGCTCGGGGTGGCAGATACGCAGTATTTT.

This clone was counted a single time. The gene calls are TRBV6-1 and TRBJ2-2, with a tentative D call TRBD1 (6 bases). The CDR3 sequence is 14 residues long. Trimming pared 7 bases from V and 4 bases from J, leaving 13 bases between. The V gene's germline CDR1 is MNHNS and CDR2 SASEGT. The CDR3 DNA follows: TGTGCCAGCAAACAGGGCTGGGTCACCGGGGAGCTGTTTTTT. Its protein product is CASKQGWVTGELFF.

The rearrangement links TRBV28 to TRBJ1-5, with 10 bases lining up with TRBD1. This CDR3 is 13 amino acids long. CDR1 and CDR2 from the germline V gene are MDHEN and SYDVKM. J was trimmed by 7 bases and V by 7 bases; bases with no gene match: 4. Written as DNA, the CDR3 is TGTGCCAGCACTCGGGACAGGGGACAGCCCCAGCATTTT. The encoded protein is CASTRDRGQPQHF.

This sequence joins TRBV9 and TRBJ2-3; 12 positions match TRBD1. The germline V gene encodes CDR1 SGDLS and CDR2 YYNGEE. V lost 0 bases, J lost 6 bases, and 11 bases stayed unmatched. The CDR3 is 18 amino acids. The CDR3 protein is CASSVATIGDRGQDTQYF. The CDR3 bases are TGTGCCAGCAGCGTAGCTACGATTGGGGACAGGGGGCAGGATACGCAGTATTTT.

This sequence joins TRBV5-4 and TRBJ2-1; 8 bases map to TRBD2. CDR1 is SGHNT and CDR2 is YYREEE in the germline V gene (reference sequence). CDR3 length equals 17 residues. The trim removed 0 bases at V and 3 bases at J, leaving 8 bases unmatched. The CDR3 DNA sequence: TGTGCCAGCAGCTTGGCCGGTAGCGGGGCCCTCTACAATGAGCAGTTCTTC. Translation: CASSLAGSGALYNEQFF.

In its sample, this clone was seen a few times. This sequence joins TRBV5-8 and TRBJ1-2; D remains ambiguous. This CDR3 has 15 residues. V dropped 0 bases and J dropped 2 bases, with 11 bases sitting between them. Germline loops: CDR1 SGHTS, CDR2 YDEGEE. CDR3 protein: CASSLGASPNYGYTF. The CDR3 nucleotides are TGTGCCAGCAGCTTGGGGGCGTCCCCCAACTATGGCTACACCTTC.

J is TRBJ1-1 and V is TRBV11-2; 8 bases line up with TRBD1. The CDR3 extends over 18 amino acids. The J segment lost 8 bases and the V segment lost 5 bases, leaving 22 bases of the junction unmatched. The germline V gene encodes CDR1 SGHAT and CDR2 FQNNGV. The CDR3 spells CASSKESGRQGQGREAFF. The CDR3, as DNA: TGTGCCAGCAGCAAGGAATCGGGGAGACAGGGGCAGGGGAGGGAAGCTTTCTTT.

V gene TRBV11-2 combines with J gene TRBJ1-1; no definite D call. Germline lookup yields CDR1 SGHAT and CDR2 FQNNGV. This CDR3 has 12 amino acids. The germline V and J ends were trimmed by 0 bases and 8 bases, with 7 bases remaining between them. CDR3 coding DNA: TGTGCCAGCAGCTTAGACAGGCGAGAAGCTTTCTTT. Protein: CASSLDRREAFF. Drawing the rest from reference TRBV11-2 and TRBJ1-1, the complete variable domain is EAGVAQSPRYKIIEKRQSVAFWCNPISGHATLYWYQQILGQGPKLLIQFQNNGVVDDSQLPKDRFSAERLKGVDSTLKIQPAKLEDSAVYLCASSLDRREAFFGQGTRLTVV.

This chain uses TRBV7-8 with TRBJ2-7; tentative D call: TRBD1 (6 bases). The CDR3 extends over 13 amino acids. Trimming removed 6 bases from V and 3 bases from J, with 12 bases in between. Germline CDR1 and CDR2: SGHVS and FQNEAQ. CDR3 sequence: CASSQGPFYEQYF. Here the CDR3 DNA reads TGTGCCAGCAGTCAGGGGCCCTTCTACGAGCAGTACTTC.

The V gene is TRBV14, the J gene TRBJ2-1, with 7 bases aligning to TRBD2. This CDR3 has 15 residues. Trimming at V came to 2 bases and at J to 6 bases, leaving 7 bases not matched to a gene. Germline CDR1 reads SGHDN; CDR2 reads FVKESK. Here the CDR3 DNA reads TGTGCCAGCAGCCAACATACTAGCGTACTCAATGAGCAGTTCTTC. Protein: CASSQHTSVLNEQFF.

The V call is TRBV27, the J call TRBJ1-5; TRBD1 is a possible D gene (5 bases). V gave up 6 bases and J gave up 3 bases, with 12 bases separating them. The CDR3 has 14 residues. Germline V gene data show CDR1 as MNHEY and CDR2 as SMNVEV (reference sequence). The DNA for the CDR3 is TGTGCCAGCAGGAACTCCGGACACAATCAGCCCCAGCATTTT. This sequence encodes CASRNSGHNQPQHF.

CDR3 in DNA: TGTGCCAGCATTAACTATAATTCACCCCTCCACTTT. Amino acids: CASINYNSPLHF. V gene TRBV2 combines with J gene TRBJ1-6; D uncertain. V was cut by 7 bases and J by 3 bases, with 4 bases left in between. Germline loops: CDR1 SNHLY, CDR2 FYNNEI. The CDR3 has 12 amino acids.

The chain couples TRBV6-1 to TRBJ1-5; 8 bases are a match to TRBD1. The germline V gene encodes CDR1 MNHNS and CDR2 SASEGT. The CDR3 runs 13 residues. With V trimmed by 7 bases and J by 3 bases, 2 bases remained unmatched. This chain's CDR3 is CASKGQANQPQHF. In DNA, the CDR3 is TGTGCCAGCAAGGGACAGGCCAATCAGCCCCAGCATTTT.

The CDR3 nucleotides read TGTGCCAGCAGCAGAGTCCCCTCTAATGAAAAACTGTTTTTT. Its translation: CASSRVPSNEKLFF. J is TRBJ1-4 and V is TRBV9; D call uncertain. V shed 4 bases and J shed 3 bases, with 10 bases lying between them. CDR3 size: 14 residues. Germline-derived CDR1 and CDR2 are SGDLS and YYNGEE. Complete variable domain (other parts from reference TRBV9 and TRBJ1-4): DSGVTQTPKHLITATGQRVTLRCSPRSGDLSVYWYQQSLDQGLQFLIQYYNGEERAKGNILERFSAQQFPDLHSELNLSSLELGDSALYFCASSRVPSNEKLFFGSGTQLSVL.

This chain uses TRBV27 with TRBJ2-6; 7 bases agree with TRBD2. CDR3 length equals 17 residues. The junction had 6 bases not matched to a gene; V was cut back by 3 bases and J by 1 base. Germline values: CDR1 MNHEY, CDR2 SMNVEV (reference sequence). CDR3 DNA: TGTGCCAGCAGTTTGACGGGAGGTTTGTCTGGGGCCAACGTCCTGACTTTC. It codes for CASSLTGGLSGANVLTF. The full variable domain, with the rest looked up from reference TRBV27 and TRBJ2-6, is EAQVTQNPRYLITVTGKKLTVTCSQNMNHEYMSWYRQDPGLGLRQIYYSMNVEVTDKGDVPEGYKVSRKEKRNFPLILESPSPNQTSLYFCASSLTGGLSGANVLTFGAGSRLTVL.

CDR3 sequence reads: CASSQDYSGRKETQYF. CDR3 sequence (DNA): TGTGCCAGCAGCCAAGATTATAGCGGGAGAAAAGAGACCCAGTACTTC. V is TRBV14 and J is TRBJ2-5; 9 positions match TRBD2. This CDR3 is 16 amino acids long. Germline V gene lookup returns CDR1 SGHDN and CDR2 FVKESK. V shed 0 bases, J shed 3 bases, and the junction held 5 bases outside the gene matches.

The chain recombines TRBV2 with TRBJ2-3, with 8 nucleotides matching TRBD2. The CDR3 is 14 residues long. Germline V CDR1 and CDR2: SNHLY, FYNNEI. The CDR3 protein is CAAIGLAATDTQYF. Written as DNA, the CDR3 is TGTGCAGCCATAGGACTAGCTGCCACAGATACGCAGTATTTT.

The table lists this clone with a count of one. CDR3 sequence: CASTKKAGGYEQYF. The CDR3 bases are TGTGCCAGCACCAAGAAAGCTGGAGGATACGAGCAGTACTTC. This chain joins TRBV6-6 and TRBJ2-7; TRBD2 might be the D (5 bases). The CDR3 is 14 residues long. The V end lost 7 bases, the J end lost 4 bases, and 17 bases lay between the germline ends. Germline V gene data show CDR1 as MNHNY and CDR2 as SVGAGI (reference sequence).

This sequence joins TRBV21-1 and TRBJ1-4; TRBD1, as called in the table, went unchecked against the DNA. TRBV21-1 is a listed pseudogene. The CDR3 is made up of 17 amino acids. CDR3 region: CASSTFNRQTTNEKLFF. The CDR3 DNA is TGTGCCAGCAGCACTTTTAATCGACAGACAACTAATGAAAAACTGTTTTTT.

This chain uses TRBV7-8 with TRBJ2-7, with 9 bases matching TRBD2. CDR1 SGHVS and CDR2 FQNEAQ come from the germline V gene. Trimming at V came to 5 bases and at J to 2 bases, leaving 10 bases not matched to a gene. CDR3 length: 16 residues. DNA for the CDR3: TGTGCCAGCAGCGGGAAGCTAGCGGGGTTTACCTACGAGCAGTACTTC. It encodes CASSGKLAGFTYEQYF.

The rearrangement joins TRBV30 to TRBJ1-3; perhaps TRBD1 as D (5 bases). CDR3 length equals 13 residues. Trimming stripped 7 bases from V and 1 base from J, with 11 bases between. CDR1 and CDR2 from the germline V gene are GTSNPN and SVGIG (reference sequence). CDR3 in amino acids: CALQDDSGNTIYF. For the CDR3, the DNA is TGTGCCTTACAGGATGATTCTGGAAACACCATATATTTT.

The gene calls are TRBV11-2 and TRBJ1-1; D unclear. The CDR3 is made up of 15 amino acids. Germline values: CDR1 SGHAT, CDR2 FQNNGV. V was trimmed by 0 bases and J by 10 bases, leaving 18 bases between them. The CDR3 spells CASSLEGSFRSGAFF. The CDR3 nucleotides read TGTGCCAGCAGCTTAGAGGGCAGTTTCAGATCAGGAGCTTTCTTT.

V and J are TRBV10-1 and TRBJ2-1, with 9 bases identical to TRBD2. CDR3 length: 14 amino acids. V was clipped by 3 bases and J by 15 bases; unmatched bases: 12. Germline lookup yields CDR1 WNHNN and CDR2 SYGVQD (reference sequence). CDR3 coding DNA: TGCGCCAGCAGTGAACTTGGCGGGAGGGCTGGCACGTTCTTC. Its translation: CASSELGGRAGTFF.

This clone was counted between two and nine times. V usage is TRBV5-1 and J usage is TRBJ1-4; D not resolved. Germline loops: CDR1 SGHRS, CDR2 YFSETQ. V lost 4 bases and J lost 3, with 13 bases in between. The CDR3 is 15 amino acids. The CDR3 is CASSPVDGANEKLFF. For the CDR3, the DNA is TGCGCCAGCAGCCCGGTTGACGGGGCTAATGAAAAACTGTTTTTT.

The chain carries TRBV30 and TRBJ1-4, with D perhaps matching TRBD1 (6 bases). Germline-derived CDR1 and CDR2 are GTSNPN and SVGIG (reference sequence). V was trimmed by 0 bases and J by 2 bases, leaving 10 bases between them. The CDR3 length is 15 residues. The CDR3 loop is CAWSVGGATNEKLFF. CDR3 nucleotides: TGTGCCTGGAGTGTTGGGGGGGCTACTAATGAAAAACTGTTTTTT.

J is TRBJ1-4 and V is TRBV6-1; possibly TRBD1 for D (6 bases). CDR1 MNHNS and CDR2 SASEGT come from the germline V gene. V lost 6 bases, J lost 4 bases, and 12 bases lay in between. This CDR3 comprises 14 residues. Here the CDR3 reads CASSPGVGNEKLFF. The DNA for the CDR3 is TGTGCCAGCAGCCCAGGGGTGGGTAATGAAAAACTGTTTTTT.

V and J are TRBV5-8 and TRBJ1-2; 9 nucleotides match TRBD1. V was clipped by 3 bases and J by 2 bases; unmatched bases: 5. The V gene's germline CDR1 is SGHTS and CDR2 YDEGEE. The CDR3 is 15 amino acids. The CDR3 bases are TGTGCCAGCAGCTATACCGGGACAGGGAACTATGGCTACACCTTC. Its protein product is CASSYTGTGNYGYTF. Based on the CDR3 plus reference TRBV5-8 and TRBJ1-2, the full variable domain is EAGVTQSPTHLIKTRGQQATLRCSPISGHTSVYWYQQALGLGLQFLLWYDEGEERNRGNFPPRFSGRQFPNYSSELNVNALELEDSALYLCASSYTGTGNYGYTFGSGTRLTVV.